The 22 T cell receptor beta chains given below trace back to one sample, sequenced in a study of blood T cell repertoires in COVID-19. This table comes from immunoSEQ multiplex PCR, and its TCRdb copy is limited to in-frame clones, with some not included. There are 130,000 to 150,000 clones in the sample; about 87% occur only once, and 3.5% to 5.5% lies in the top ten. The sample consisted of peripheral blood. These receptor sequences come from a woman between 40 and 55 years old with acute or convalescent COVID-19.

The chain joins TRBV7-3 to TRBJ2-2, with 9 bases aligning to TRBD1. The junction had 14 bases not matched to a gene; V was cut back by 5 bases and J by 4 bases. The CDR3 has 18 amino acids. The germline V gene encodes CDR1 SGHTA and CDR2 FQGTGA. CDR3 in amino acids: CASSPSVTGGSGTGELFF. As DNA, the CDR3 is TGTGCCAGCAGCCCATCTGTAACAGGGGGCTCGGGCACCGGGGAGCTGTTTTTT.

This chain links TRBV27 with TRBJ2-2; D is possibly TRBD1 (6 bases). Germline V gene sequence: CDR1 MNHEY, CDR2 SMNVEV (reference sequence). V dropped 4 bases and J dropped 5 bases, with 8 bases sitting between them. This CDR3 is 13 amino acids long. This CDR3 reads CASSWGLTGELFF. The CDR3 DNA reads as TGTGCCAGCAGTTGGGGGCTTACCGGGGAGCTGTTTTTT.

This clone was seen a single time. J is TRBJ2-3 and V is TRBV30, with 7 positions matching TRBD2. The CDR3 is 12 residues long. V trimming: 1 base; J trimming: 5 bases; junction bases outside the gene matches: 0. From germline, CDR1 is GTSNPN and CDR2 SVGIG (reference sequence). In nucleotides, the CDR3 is TGTGCCTGGAGTGCGGGGGGAGATACGCAGTATTTT. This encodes CAWSAGGDTQYF.

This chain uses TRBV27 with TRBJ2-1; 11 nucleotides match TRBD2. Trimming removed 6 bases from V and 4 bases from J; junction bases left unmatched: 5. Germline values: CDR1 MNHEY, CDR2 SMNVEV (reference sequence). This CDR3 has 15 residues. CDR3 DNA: TGTGCCAGCAGCTTCGGGACTAGCGGATACAATGAGCAGTTCTTC. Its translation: CASSFGTSGYNEQFF.

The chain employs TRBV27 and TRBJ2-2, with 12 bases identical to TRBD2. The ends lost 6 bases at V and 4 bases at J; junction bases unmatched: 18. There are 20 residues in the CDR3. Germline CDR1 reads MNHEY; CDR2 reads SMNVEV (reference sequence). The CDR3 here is CASSFLIGLAGGPGTGELFF. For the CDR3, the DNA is TGTGCCAGCAGCTTCCTGATAGGGCTAGCGGGAGGGCCGGGCACCGGGGAGCTGTTTTTT.

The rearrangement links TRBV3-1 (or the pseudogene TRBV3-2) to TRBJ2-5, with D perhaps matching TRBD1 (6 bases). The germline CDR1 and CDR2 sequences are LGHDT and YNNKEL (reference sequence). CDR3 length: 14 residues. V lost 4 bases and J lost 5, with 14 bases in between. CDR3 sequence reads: CASSRGPQGETQYF. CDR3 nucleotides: TGTGCCAGCAGCCGTGGACCCCAGGGGGAGACCCAGTACTTC.

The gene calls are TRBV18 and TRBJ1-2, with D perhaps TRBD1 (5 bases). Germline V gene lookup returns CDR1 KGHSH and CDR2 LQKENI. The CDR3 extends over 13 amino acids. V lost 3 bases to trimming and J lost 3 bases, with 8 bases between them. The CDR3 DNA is TGTGCCAGCTCACCGGGACTGGACTATGGCTACACCTTC. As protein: CASSPGLDYGYTF.

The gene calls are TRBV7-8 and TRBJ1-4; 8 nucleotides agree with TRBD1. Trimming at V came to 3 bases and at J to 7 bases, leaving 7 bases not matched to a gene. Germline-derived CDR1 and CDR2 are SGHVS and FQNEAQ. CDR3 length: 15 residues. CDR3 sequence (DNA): TGTGCCAGCAGCTTCCCGGGACAGGTACCTGAAAAACTGTTTTTT. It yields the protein CASSFPGQVPEKLFF.

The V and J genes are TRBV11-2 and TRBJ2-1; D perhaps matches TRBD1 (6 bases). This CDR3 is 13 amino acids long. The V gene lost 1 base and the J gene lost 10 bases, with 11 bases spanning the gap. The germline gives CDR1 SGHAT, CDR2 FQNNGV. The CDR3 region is CASSLVWGREQFF. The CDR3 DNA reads TGTGCCAGCAGCTTAGTATGGGGGCGCGAGCAGTTCTTC.

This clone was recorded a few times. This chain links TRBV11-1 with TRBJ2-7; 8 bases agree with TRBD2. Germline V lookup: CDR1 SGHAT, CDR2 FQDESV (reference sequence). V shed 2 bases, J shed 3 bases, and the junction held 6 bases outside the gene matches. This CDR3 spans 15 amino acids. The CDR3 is CASSLSGGTLYEQYF. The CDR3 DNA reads TGTGCCAGCAGCTTATCGGGAGGGACCCTCTACGAGCAGTACTTC.

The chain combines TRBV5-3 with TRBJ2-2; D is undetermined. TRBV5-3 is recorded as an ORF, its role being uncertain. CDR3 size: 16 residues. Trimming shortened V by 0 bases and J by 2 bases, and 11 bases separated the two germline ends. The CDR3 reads CARSLVHPPNTGELFF. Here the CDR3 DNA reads TGTGCCAGAAGCTTGGTACACCCCCCAAACACCGGGGAGCTGTTTTTT.

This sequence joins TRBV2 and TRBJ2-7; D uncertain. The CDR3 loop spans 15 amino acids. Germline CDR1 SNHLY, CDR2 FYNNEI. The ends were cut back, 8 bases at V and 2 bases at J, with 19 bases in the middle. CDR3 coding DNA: TGTGCCAGCCAACGCCGGGTGGAACTGACCTACGAGCAGTACTTC. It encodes CASQRRVELTYEQYF.

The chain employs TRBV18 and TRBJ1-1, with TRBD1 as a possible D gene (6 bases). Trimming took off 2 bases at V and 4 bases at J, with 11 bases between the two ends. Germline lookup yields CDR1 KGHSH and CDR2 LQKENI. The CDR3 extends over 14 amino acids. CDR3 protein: CASSPGGASTEAFF. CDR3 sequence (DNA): TGTGCCAGCTCACCAGGGGGGGCGAGCACTGAAGCTTTCTTT.

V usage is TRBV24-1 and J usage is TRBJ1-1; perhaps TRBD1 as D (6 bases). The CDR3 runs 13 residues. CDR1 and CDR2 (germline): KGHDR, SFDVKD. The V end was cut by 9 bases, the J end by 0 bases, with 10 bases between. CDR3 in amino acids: CATSDRMNTEAFF. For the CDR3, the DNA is TGTGCCACCTCGGACAGAATGAACACTGAAGCTTTCTTT.

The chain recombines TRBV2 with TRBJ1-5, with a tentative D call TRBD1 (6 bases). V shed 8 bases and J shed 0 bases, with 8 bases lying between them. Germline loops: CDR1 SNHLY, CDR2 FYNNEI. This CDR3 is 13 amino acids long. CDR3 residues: CASDRNSNQPQHF. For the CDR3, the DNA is TGTGCCAGCGACAGGAATAGCAATCAGCCCCAGCATTTT.

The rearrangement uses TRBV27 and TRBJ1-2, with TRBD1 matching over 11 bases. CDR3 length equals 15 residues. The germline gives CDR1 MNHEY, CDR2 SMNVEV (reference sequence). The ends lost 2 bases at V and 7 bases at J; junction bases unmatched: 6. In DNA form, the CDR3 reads TGTGCCAGCAGTTTAACGGACAGGGGGCAAGGTGGCTACACCTTC. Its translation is CASSLTDRGQGGYTF.

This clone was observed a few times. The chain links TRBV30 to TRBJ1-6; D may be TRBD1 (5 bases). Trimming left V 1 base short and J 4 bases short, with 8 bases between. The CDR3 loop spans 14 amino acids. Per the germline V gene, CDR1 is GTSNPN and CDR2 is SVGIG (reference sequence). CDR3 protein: CAWSGAGYNSPLHF. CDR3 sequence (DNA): TGTGCCTGGAGTGGCGCAGGGTATAATTCACCCCTCCACTTT.

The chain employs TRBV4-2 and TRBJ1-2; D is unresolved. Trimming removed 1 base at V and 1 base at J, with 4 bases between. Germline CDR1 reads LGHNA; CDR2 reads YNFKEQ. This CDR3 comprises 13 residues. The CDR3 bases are TGTGCCAGCAGCCAAGGTCGTAACTATGGCTACACCTTC. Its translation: CASSQGRNYGYTF.

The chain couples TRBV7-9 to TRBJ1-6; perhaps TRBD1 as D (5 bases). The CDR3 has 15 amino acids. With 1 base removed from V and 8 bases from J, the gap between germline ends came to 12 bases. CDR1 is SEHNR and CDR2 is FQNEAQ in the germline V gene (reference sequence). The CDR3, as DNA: TGTGCCAGCAGCTTAGGCGGGACGGCTCATTCACCCCTCCACTTT. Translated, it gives CASSLGGTAHSPLHF.

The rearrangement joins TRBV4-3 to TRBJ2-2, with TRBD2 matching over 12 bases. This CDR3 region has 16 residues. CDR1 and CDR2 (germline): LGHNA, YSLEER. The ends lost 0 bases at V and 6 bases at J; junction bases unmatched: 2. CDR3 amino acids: CASSQDPSGGAGELFF. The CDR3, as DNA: TGCGCCAGCAGCCAAGATCCTAGCGGGGGGGCCGGGGAGCTGTTTTTT.

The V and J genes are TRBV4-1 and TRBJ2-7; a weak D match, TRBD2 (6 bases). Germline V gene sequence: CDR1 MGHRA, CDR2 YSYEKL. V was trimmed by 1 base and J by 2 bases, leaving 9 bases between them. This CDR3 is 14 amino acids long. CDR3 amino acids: CASSQVSGTYEQYF. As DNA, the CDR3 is TGCGCCAGCAGCCAAGTTAGCGGTACCTACGAGCAGTACTTC.

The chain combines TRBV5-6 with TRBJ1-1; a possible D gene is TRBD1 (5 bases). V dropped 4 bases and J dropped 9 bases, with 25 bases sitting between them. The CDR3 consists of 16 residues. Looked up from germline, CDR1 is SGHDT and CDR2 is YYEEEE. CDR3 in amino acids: CASSTQTLGHRTKAFF. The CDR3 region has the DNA TGTGCCAGCAGCACACAAACCCTCGGACACCGAACCAAAGCTTTCTTT.